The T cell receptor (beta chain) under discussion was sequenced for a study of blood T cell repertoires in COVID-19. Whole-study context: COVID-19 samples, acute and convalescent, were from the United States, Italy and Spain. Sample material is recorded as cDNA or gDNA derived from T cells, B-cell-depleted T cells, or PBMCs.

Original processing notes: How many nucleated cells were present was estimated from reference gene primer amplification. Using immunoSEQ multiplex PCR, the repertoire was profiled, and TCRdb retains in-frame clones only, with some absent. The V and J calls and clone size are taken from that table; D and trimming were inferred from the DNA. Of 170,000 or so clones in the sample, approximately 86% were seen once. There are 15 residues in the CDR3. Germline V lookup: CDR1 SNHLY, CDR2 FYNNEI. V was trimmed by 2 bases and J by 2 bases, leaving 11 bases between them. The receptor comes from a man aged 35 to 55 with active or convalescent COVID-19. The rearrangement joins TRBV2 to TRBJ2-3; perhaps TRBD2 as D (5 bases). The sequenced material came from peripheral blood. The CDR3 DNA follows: TGTGCCAGCAGTGAAACTAGGTGGGTCACAGATACGCAGTATTTT. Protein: CASSETRWVTDTQYF.